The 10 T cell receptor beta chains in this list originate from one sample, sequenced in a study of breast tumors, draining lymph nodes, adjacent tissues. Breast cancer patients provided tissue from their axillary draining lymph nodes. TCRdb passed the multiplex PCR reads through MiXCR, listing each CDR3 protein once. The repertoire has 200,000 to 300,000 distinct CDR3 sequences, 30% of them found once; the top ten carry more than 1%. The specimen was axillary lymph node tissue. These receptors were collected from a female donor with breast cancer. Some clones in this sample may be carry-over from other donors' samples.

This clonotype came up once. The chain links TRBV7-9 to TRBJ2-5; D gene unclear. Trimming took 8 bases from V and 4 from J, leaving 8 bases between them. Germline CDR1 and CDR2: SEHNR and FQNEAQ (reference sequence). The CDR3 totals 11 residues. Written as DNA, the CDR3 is TGTGCCAGCTGGAGTGCAGAGACCCAGTACTTC. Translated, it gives CASWSAETQYF.

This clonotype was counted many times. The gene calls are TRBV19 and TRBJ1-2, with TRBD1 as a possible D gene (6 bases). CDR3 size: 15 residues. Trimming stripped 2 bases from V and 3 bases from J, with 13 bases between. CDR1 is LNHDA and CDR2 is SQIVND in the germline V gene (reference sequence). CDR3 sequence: CASSIPGHHYYGYTF. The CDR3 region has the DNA TGTGCCAGTAGTATACCGGGACACCACTACTATGGCTACACCTTC.

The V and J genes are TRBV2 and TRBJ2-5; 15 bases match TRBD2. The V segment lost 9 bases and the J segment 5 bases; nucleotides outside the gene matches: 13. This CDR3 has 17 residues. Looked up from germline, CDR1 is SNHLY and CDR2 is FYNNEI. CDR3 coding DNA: TGTGCCAGGGGGACTAGCGGGAGGACCGACACCGGGGAGACCCAGTACTTC. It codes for CARGTSGRTDTGETQYF.

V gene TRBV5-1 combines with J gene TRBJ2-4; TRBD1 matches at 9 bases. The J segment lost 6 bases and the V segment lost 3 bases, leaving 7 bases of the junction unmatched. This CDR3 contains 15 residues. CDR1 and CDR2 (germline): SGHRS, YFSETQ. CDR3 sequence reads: CASSYTGGFGNIQYF. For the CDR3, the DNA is TGCGCCAGCAGCTATACAGGGGGCTTCGGAAACATTCAGTACTTC.

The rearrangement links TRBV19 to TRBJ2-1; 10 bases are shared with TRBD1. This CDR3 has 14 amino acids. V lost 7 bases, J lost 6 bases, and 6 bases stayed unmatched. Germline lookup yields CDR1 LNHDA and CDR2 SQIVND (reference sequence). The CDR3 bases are TGTGCCAGTACTCGGACAGGGGGAACCAATGAGCAGTTCTTC. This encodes CASTRTGGTNEQFF.

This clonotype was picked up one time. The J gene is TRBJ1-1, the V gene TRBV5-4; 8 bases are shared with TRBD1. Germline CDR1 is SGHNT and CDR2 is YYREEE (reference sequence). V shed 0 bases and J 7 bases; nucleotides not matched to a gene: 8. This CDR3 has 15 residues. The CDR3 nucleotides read TGTGCCAGCAGCTTGGAGGACAGGGACTGTGGTGAAGCTTTCTTT. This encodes CASSLEDRDCGEAFF.

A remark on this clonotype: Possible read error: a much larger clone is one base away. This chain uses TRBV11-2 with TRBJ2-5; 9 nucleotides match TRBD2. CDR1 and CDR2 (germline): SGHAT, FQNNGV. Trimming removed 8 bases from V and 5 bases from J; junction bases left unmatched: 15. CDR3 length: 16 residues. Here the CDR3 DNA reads TGTGCCAGCGGCTCCGCCCTCACTAGCGGGCGGGAGACCCAGTACTTC. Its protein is CASGSALTSGRETQYF.

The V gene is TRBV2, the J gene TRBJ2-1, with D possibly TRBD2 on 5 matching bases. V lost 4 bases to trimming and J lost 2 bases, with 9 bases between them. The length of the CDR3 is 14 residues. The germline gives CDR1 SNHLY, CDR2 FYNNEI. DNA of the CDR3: TGTGCCAGCAGTGGGGGAGTTCCCTACAATGAGCAGTTCTTC. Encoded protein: CASSGGVPYNEQFF.

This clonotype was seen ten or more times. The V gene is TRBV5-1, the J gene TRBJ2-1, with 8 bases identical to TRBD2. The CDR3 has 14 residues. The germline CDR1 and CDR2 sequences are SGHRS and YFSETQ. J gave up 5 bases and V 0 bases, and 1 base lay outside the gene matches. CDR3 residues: CASSLVAGNNEQFF. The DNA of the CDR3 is TGCGCCAGCAGCTTGGTAGCGGGAAACAATGAGCAGTTCTTC. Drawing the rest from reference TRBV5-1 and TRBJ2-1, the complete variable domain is KAGVTQTPRYLIKTRGQQVTLSCSPISGHRSVSWYQQTPGQGLQFLFEYFSETQRNKGNFPGRFSGRQFSNSRSEMNVSTLELGDSALYLCASSLVAGNNEQFFGPGTRLTVL.

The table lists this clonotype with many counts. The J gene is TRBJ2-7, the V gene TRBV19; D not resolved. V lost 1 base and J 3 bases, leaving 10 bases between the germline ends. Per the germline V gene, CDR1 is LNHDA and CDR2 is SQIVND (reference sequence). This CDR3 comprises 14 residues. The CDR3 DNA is TGTGCCAGTAGTATAGTCCCTTGGAACTACGAGCAGTACTTC. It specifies CASSIVPWNYEQYF. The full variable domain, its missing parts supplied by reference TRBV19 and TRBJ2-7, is DGGITQSPKYLFRKEGQNVTLSCEQNLNHDAMYWYRQDPGQGLRLIYYSQIVNDFQKGDIAEGYSVSREKKESFPLTVTSAQKNPTAFYLCASSIVPWNYEQYFGPGTRLTVT.